One sample yielded the 14 T cell receptor beta chains listed below, sequenced in a study of monozygotic twins with cystic fibrosis. Repertoires were generated with immunoSEQ multiplex PCR, while TCRdb's copy carries only in-frame clones and drops some. The table shows around 20,000 clones, with just under 90% occurring only once. What was sequenced was blood. These receptors all stem from a woman between 25 and 40 years old with cystic fibrosis.

The rearrangement links TRBV10-3 to TRBJ1-2; no clear D. Germline V lookup: CDR1 ENHRY, CDR2 SYGVKD. V was trimmed by 4 bases and J by 5 bases, leaving 11 bases between them. The CDR3 spans 13 residues. For the CDR3, the DNA is TGTGCCATCAGTGCCCCGGTCCGTTATGGCTACACCTTC. This translates into CAISAPVRYGYTF.

The rearrangement uses TRBV5-1 and TRBJ2-2; D may be TRBD1 (6 bases). Germline CDR1 reads SGHRS; CDR2 reads YFSETQ. V was pared by 4 bases and J by 0 bases, with 16 bases between. The CDR3 is 17 amino acids. The CDR3 DNA follows: TGCGCCAGCAGCCTCCCAGTTGACAGGACGAACACCGGGGAGCTGTTTTTT. Translating it yields CASSLPVDRTNTGELFF. The full variable domain, its missing parts supplied by reference TRBV5-1 and TRBJ2-2, is KAGVTQTPRYLIKTRGQQVTLSCSPISGHRSVSWYQQTPGQGLQFLFEYFSETQRNKGNFPGRFSGRQFSNSRSEMNVSTLELGDSALYLCASSLPVDRTNTGELFFGEGSRLTVL.

The rearrangement joins TRBV5-6 to TRBJ2-7; 8 bases are a match to TRBD2. Per germline, CDR1 SGHDT and CDR2 YYEEEE. Losses at the gene ends were 4 bases for V and 1 base for J; bases not matched to a gene: 7. CDR3 length: 15 amino acids. CDR3 loop: CASSPTSGPSYEQYF. The DNA for the CDR3 is TGTGCCAGCAGCCCAACTAGCGGACCATCCTACGAGCAGTACTTC.

The J gene is TRBJ2-1, the V gene TRBV11-2, with 10 bases that match TRBD2. The CDR3 loop spans 16 amino acids. Germline assignment: CDR1 SGHAT and CDR2 FQNNGV. V gave up 5 bases and J gave up 1 base; unmatched junction bases: 5. CDR3 residues: CASSHKAGGSYNEQFF. The DNA for the CDR3 is TGTGCCAGCAGCCATAAAGCGGGGGGGTCCTACAATGAGCAGTTCTTC. The whole variable domain, filled in from reference TRBV11-2 and TRBJ2-1, reads EAGVAQSPRYKIIEKRQSVAFWCNPISGHATLYWYQQILGQGPKLLIQFQNNGVVDDSQLPKDRFSAERLKGVDSTLKIQPAKLEDSAVYLCASSHKAGGSYNEQFFGPGTRLTVL.

This chain uses TRBV5-6 with TRBJ1-6, with TRBD1 matching over 8 bases. After removal of 9 bases from V and 8 bases from J, the junction contained 13 bases not matched to a gene. This CDR3 contains 15 residues. Germline CDR1 SGHDT, CDR2 YYEEEE. The CDR3 loop is CATNQGAGRDSPLHF. CDR3 bases: TGTGCCACCAACCAGGGGGCAGGGAGAGATTCACCCCTCCACTTT.

The sample holds one count of this clone. The rearrangement links TRBV6-1 to TRBJ2-7; weak D call: TRBD2 (6 bases). Germline V gene lookup returns CDR1 MNHNS and CDR2 SASEGT. The CDR3 has 13 residues. The V gene lost 5 bases and the J gene lost 7 bases, with 15 bases spanning the gap. CDR3 sequence reads: CASSWTTTREQYF. The CDR3 nucleotides read TGTGCCAGCAGTTGGACTACGACTAGGGAGCAGTACTTC.

J is TRBJ2-7 and V is TRBV2; a weak D match, TRBD1 (6 bases). CDR3 length: 11 amino acids. Germline V gene sequence: CDR1 SNHLY, CDR2 FYNNEI. With 6 bases removed from V and 6 bases from J, the gap between germline ends came to 9 bases. CDR3 coding DNA: TGTGCCAGCAGCGCAGGGGTCGAGCAGTACTTC. This codes for CASSAGVEQYF. Full variable domain (rest looked up from reference TRBV2 and TRBJ2-7): EPEVTQTPSHQVTQMGQEVILRCVPISNHLYFYWYRQILGQKVEFLVSFYNNEISEKSEIFDDQFSVERPDGSNFTLKIRSTKLEDSAMYFCASSAGVEQYFGPGTRLTVT.

The genes are TRBV12-5 and TRBJ1-2; TRBD1 might be the D (5 bases). V was cut by 1 base and J by 4 bases, with 16 bases left in between. This CDR3 spans 16 amino acids. Germline V lookup: CDR1 LGHNT, CDR2 FRNRAP. CDR3 loop: CASGLARDADFYGYTF. Here the CDR3 DNA reads TGTGCTAGTGGTTTGGCCCGGGACGCCGATTTCTATGGCTACACCTTC. The full variable domain, its missing parts supplied by reference TRBV12-5 and TRBJ1-2, is DARVTQTPRHKVTEMGQEVTMRCQPILGHNTVFWYRQTMMQGLELLAYFRNRAPLDDSGMPKDRFSAEMPDATLATLKIQPSEPRDSAVYFCASGLARDADFYGYTFGSGTRLTVV.

The genes are TRBV5-1 and TRBJ1-6; TRBD1 agrees at 7 bases. CDR1 and CDR2 from the germline V gene are SGHRS and YFSETQ. V dropped 4 bases and J dropped 15; count of bases not matched to a gene: 10. The CDR3 loop spans 13 amino acids. The CDR3 DNA sequence: TGCGCCAGCAGCGAAGCCGGGACAGTTTTCCTCCACTTT. It codes for CASSEAGTVFLHF.

This rearrangement joins TRBV5-8 to TRBJ1-1; 9 nucleotides align to TRBD1. The trim removed 2 bases at V and 1 base at J, leaving 6 bases unmatched. This CDR3 comprises 16 residues. Germline CDR1 reads SGHTS; CDR2 reads YDEGEE. As DNA, the CDR3 is TGTGCCAGCAGCTTTACAGGGGGCTTAGGGAACACTGAAGCTTTCTTT. Translated: CASSFTGGLGNTEAFF.

The rearrangement links TRBV6-7 to TRBJ2-2; 8 bases align to TRBD2. TRBV6-7 is an open reading frame, and its role is uncertain. With V trimmed by 10 bases and J by 5 bases, 9 bases remained unmatched. The CDR3 consists of 14 residues. CDR3 residues: CATPGGAGTGELFF. Written as DNA, the CDR3 is TGTGCCACCCCGGGGGGGGCGGGAACCGGGGAGCTGTTTTTT.

This chain joins TRBV19 and TRBJ1-5; no definite D call. Per germline, CDR1 LNHDA and CDR2 SQIVND (reference sequence). V lost 3 bases and J lost 5, with 5 bases in between. This CDR3 spans 12 amino acids. The CDR3 nucleotides are TGTGCCAGTAGTATTCCGTATCAGCCCCAGCATTTT. Its protein is CASSIPYQPQHF. The entire variable domain, with the rest obtained from reference TRBV19 and TRBJ1-5, is as follows: DGGITQSPKYLFRKEGQNVTLSCEQNLNHDAMYWYRQDPGQGLRLIYYSQIVNDFQKGDIAEGYSVSREKKESFPLTVTSAQKNPTAFYLCASSIPYQPQHFGDGTRLSIL.

This sequence joins TRBV4-1 and TRBJ1-2; 8 bases are shared with TRBD1. J was trimmed by 4 bases and V by 4 bases; bases with no gene match: 8. CDR1 is MGHRA and CDR2 is YSYEKL in the germline V gene. This CDR3 has 15 residues. In DNA, the CDR3 is TGCGCCAGCAGCCCCCGGCAGGGGGCTTCCTATGGCTACACCTTC. Protein sequence: CASSPRQGASYGYTF.

The rearrangement joins TRBV19 to TRBJ2-6; D might be TRBD1 or TRBD2, each matching 5 bases. CDR3 size: 15 residues. V was shortened by 6 bases and J by 2 bases, with 11 bases between the two germline ends. Germline loops: CDR1 LNHDA, CDR2 SQIVND (reference sequence). CDR3 region: CASSGTATGANVLTF. The CDR3 coding sequence is TGTGCCAGTAGCGGGACCGCTACTGGGGCCAACGTCCTGACTTTC.